This T cell receptor (beta chain) was sequenced during a study of CD8 T cells in ankylosing spondylitis. TCRdb analysed the 5' RACE reads with MiXCR anew, one entry per CDR3 protein. The data show 150,000 to 200,000 distinct CDR3 sequences, roughly 10% seen once. This clonotype has a count of ten or more. No antigen is known for it. This CDR3 has 14 residues. The germline gives CDR1 MDHEN, CDR2 SYDVKM. V trimming: 11 bases; J trimming: 0 bases; junction bases outside the gene matches: 6. Study conclusions and caveats: Several highly homologous variants made up a TCR beta motif, and this motif appeared characteristic of ankylosing spondylitis blood.

The receptor comes from a male donor with ankylosing spondylitis or in good health (not recorded which). The V and J genes are TRBV28 and TRBJ2-2, with TRBD1 matching over 7 bases. Sample: blood, either unsorted or a sorted T cell fraction (not recorded which). CDR3: CACRQGPNTGELFF. Here the CDR3 DNA reads TGTGCCTGCCGACAGGGACCGAACACCGGGGAGCTGTTTTTT.